This T cell receptor beta chain was captured in a study of cytomegalovirus exposure and HLA in healthy donors. Study-level information: Across 350 to 500 genotyped donors, over 70% landed in the Caucasian-associated ancestry cluster.

Study observations and caveats: Upon later analysis, TCR association rates were observed to vary by HLA locus, being highest for DRB1 and lowest for HLA-C.

13 Jbeta primers and 60 Vbeta primers were used for the PCR. Sequencing used immunoSEQ multiplex PCR; TCRdb keeps in-frame clones, though not all of them. The sample records under 200,000 clones, 70% to 85% being singletons. Germline trimming cut 4 bases from V and 4 bases from J; bases unmatched to any gene: 6. The length of the CDR3 is 15 residues. In germline, CDR1 is SEHNR, CDR2 FQNEAQ (reference sequence). Regarding this clone: The antigen is unknown.

Samples came from healthy bone marrow donors. This sequence was found in a man aged 35 to 55 in good health and CMV-seronegative. This chain connects TRBV7-9 to TRBJ2-2; 7 nucleotides line up with TRBD1. Sequencing input: PBMCs. The CDR3 loop reads CASSSDRAGTGELFF. The CDR3 DNA reads as TGTGCCAGCAGCTCCGACAGGGCCGGCACCGGGGAGCTGTTTTTT.